Each of the 7 T cell receptor beta chains below was sequenced from the same sample in a study of blood T cells in healthy people across ages. A second roughly 7 to 12 cycle PCR used barcoded and J-beta primers. TCRdb reprocessed the 5' RACE reads via MiXCR and lists one record per CDR3 protein. Among some 1.7 million distinct CDR3 sequences listed, 28% were seen once. The sequenced material came from blood. Source of these receptors: a woman in her 30s in good health.

This clonotype was observed a handful of times. The chain has TRBV20-1 and TRBJ2-7; maybe TRBD1 (6 bases). Germline CDR1 DFQATT, CDR2 SNEGSKA (reference sequence). CDR3 size: 12 residues. The CDR3 DNA is TGCAGGGCCGCCACAGGGATCTGCGAGCAGTACTTC. This encodes CRAATGICEQYF.

This clonotype was counted only a few times. This chain joins TRBV3-1 and TRBJ1-2; 8 bases are shared with TRBD1. This CDR3 is 14 amino acids long. In germline, CDR1 is LGHDT, CDR2 YNNKEL (reference sequence). The trim removed 6 bases at V and 3 bases at J, leaving 6 bases unmatched. In DNA form, the CDR3 reads TGTGCCAGCAGGGTAACAGGGGGGGACTATGGCTACACCTTC. It codes for CASRVTGGDYGYTF.

CDR3 nucleotides: TGTGCCAGCGGGGGACTAGCGGGCCCCTACGAGCAGTACTTC. It yields the protein CASGGLAGPYEQYF. The chain carries TRBV7-6 and TRBJ2-4; TRBD2 matches at 12 bases. The J call may be faulty, since TRBJ2-7 better matches the DNA end. Per the germline V gene, CDR1 is SGHVS and CDR2 is FNYEAQ. The length of the CDR3 is 14 residues.

CDR3 loop: CASSTGRAPYEQYF. CDR3 DNA sequence: TGTGCCAGCAGCACGGGACGGGCCCCCTACGAGCAGTACTTC. The rearrangement uses TRBV5-6 and TRBJ2-7; D possibly matches TRBD1 or TRBD2 (5 bases each). Germline V gives CDR1 SGHDT, CDR2 YYEEEE. With 4 bases removed from V and 2 bases from J, the gap between germline ends came to 13 bases. The CDR3 totals 14 residues.

Regarding this clonotype: One base away lies a much larger clone, so this may be a sequencing read error. The gene calls are TRBV29-1 and TRBJ2-5; 9 positions match TRBD1. V lost 6 bases and J lost 11; bases outside the gene matches: 10. The germline V gene has CDR1 SQVTM and CDR2 ANQGSEA. The CDR3 runs to 12 residues. In DNA form, the CDR3 reads TGCAGCGTCCGGGACAGGGAGAATGAGCAGTACTTC. It translates to CSVRDRENEQYF.

Of note for this clonotype: Germline is not matched at one junction end, which may reflect a read error. This chain's CDR3 is CASGLGGSTDMQYF. DNA of the CDR3: TGTGCCAGCGGTCTCGGCGGGAGCACAGATATGCAGTATTTT. V usage is TRBV6-6 and J usage is TRBJ2-3; 7 bases fit TRBD2. The CDR3 is 14 amino acids. Germline V gene sequence: CDR1 MNHNY, CDR2 SVGAGI (reference sequence).

This clonotype came up a few times. V gene TRBV3-1 combines with J gene TRBJ2-7, with 8 bases aligning to TRBD2. This CDR3 is 14 amino acids long. The germline V gene has CDR1 LGHDT and CDR2 YNNKEL (reference sequence). J gave up 6 bases and V 1 base, and 5 bases lay outside the gene matches. The CDR3 bases are TGTGCCAGCAGCCAAGGTGGGGCGGGAGGCGAGCAGTACTTC. This gives the protein CASSQGGAGGEQYF.